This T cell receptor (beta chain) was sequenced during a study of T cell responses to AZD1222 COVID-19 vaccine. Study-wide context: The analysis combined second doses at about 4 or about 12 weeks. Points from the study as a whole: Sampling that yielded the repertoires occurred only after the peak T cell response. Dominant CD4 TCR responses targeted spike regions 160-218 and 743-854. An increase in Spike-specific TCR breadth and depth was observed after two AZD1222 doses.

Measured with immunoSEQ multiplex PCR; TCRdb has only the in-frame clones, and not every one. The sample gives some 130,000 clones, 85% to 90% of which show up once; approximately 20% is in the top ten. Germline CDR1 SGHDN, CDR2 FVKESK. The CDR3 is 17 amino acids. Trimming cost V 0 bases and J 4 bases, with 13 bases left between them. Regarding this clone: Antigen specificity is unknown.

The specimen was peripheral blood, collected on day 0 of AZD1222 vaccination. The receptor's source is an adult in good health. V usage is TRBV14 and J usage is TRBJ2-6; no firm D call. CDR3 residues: CASSQDPPSLGANVLTF. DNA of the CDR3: TGTGCCAGCAGCCAAGATCCTCCATCTCTGGGGGCCAACGTCCTGACTTTC.